The present TCR beta chain was sequenced within a study of neurological immune-mediated disorders. This clonotype was detected many times. Deletions cut 3 bases from V and 5 bases from J, with 10 bases between. The CDR3 length is 13 residues. Every sequencing run gave over 170 million TCR-beta sequences, taken from 15-18 subjects. TCRdb used MiXCR to reprocess the 5' RACE reads, holding one entry per CDR3 protein. The profile shows about 58,000 distinct CDR3 sequences, 3% to 4% of them singletons. V and J are TRBV12-3 or TRBV12-4 and TRBJ1-1; D perhaps matches TRBD1 (6 bases). The source of this sequence is a woman aged 55 to 70 with multiple sclerosis. Sequences were obtained from PBMCs. CDR3 nucleotides: TGTGCCAGCAGTTTGCAGGGGATGACTGAAGCTTTCTTT. Residues: CASSLQGMTEAFF.